This T cell receptor (beta chain) was documented in a study of T-cell reconstitution after alpha-beta-depleted transplantation in children. This clonotype occurred many times. TCRbeta library preparation incorporated unique molecular identifiers. From the PCR reads, TCRdb called clonotypes with MiXCR, one entry per CDR3 protein. The sample has more than 200,000 distinct CDR3 sequences, more than 7.5% seen once. This CDR3 contains 12 residues. The V and J ends lost 3 bases and 7 bases respectively, with 5 bases between them. The germline V gene has CDR1 SGHRS and CDR2 YFSETQ. This chain connects TRBV5-1 to TRBJ1-6; D call uncertain. The clonotype was recovered from a human donor who donated a stem cell graft to a child with SCID. Specimen: PBMCs from the stem cell graft donor, collected from the stem cell graft. The CDR3 spells CASSSDNSPLHF. DNA of the CDR3: TGCGCCAGCAGCTCGGACAATTCACCCCTCCACTTT. Full variable domain (rest looked up from reference TRBV5-1 and TRBJ1-6): KAGVTQTPRYLIKTRGQQVTLSCSPISGHRSVSWYQQTPGQGLQFLFEYFSETQRNKGNFPGRFSGRQFSNSRSEMNVSTLELGDSALYLCASSSDNSPLHFGNGTRLTVT.